This TCR beta chain was retrieved from a study of OX40 agonist ivuxolimab in advanced cancers. Regarding the study in general: Ivuxolimab, which targeted the costimulatory receptor OX40 (CD134), was an agonistic, fully human IgG2 monoclonal antibody. Intravenous ivuxolimab was administered to patients every 2 weeks at six dose levels: 0.01, 0.1, 0.3, 1.5, 3 and 10 mg/kg. Among the 50 to 55 dose-escalation patients, around 19 had hepatocellular carcinoma, approximately 15 melanoma, 9 renal cell carcinoma and 9 head and neck cancer. A male proportion of nearly 85% and a mean age of roughly 55 years, ranging from about 20 to 85, were recorded for the dose-escalation cohort. Patients were allowed to have had prior anti-PD-1, anti-PD-L1 or anti-CTLA-4 therapy, and 40% of the dose-escalation patients had previously received checkpoint inhibitors. Partial responses were achieved by three dose-escalation patients, of whom one had hepatocellular carcinoma and two had cutaneous melanoma. The purpose of peripheral TCRbeta sequencing was to test whether ivuxolimab changed TCR sequence diversity and led to clonal T-cell expansion. The paper describes the monotherapy dose-escalation part (N of about 57 patients) of the phase I trial of ivuxolimab.

Patients with autoimmune disease history or receiving systemic immunosuppression were excluded from the trial. Peripheral blood for TCR sequencing was collected from all dose cohorts at baseline, on cycle 4 day 1, and on cycle 7 day 1. The samples were drawn from a first-in-human, open-label, multicenter phase I dose-escalation trial of ivuxolimab. Adults with locally advanced or metastatic melanoma, renal cell, hepatocellular, or head and neck squamous cell carcinoma were enrolled in the trial. Before TCR sequencing, CD4+ T cells and CD8+ T cells from peripheral blood were sorted into separate populations. Results the study describes overall, beyond this receptor: Partial responders in the 0.1-3.0 mg/kg groups had among the lowest normalized peripheral clonal expansion, especially among CD8+ T cells. Low levels of normalized T-cell clonal expansion were also seen in some patients who did not respond. After ivuxolimab, more expanded clones were found on average in CD8+ T cells than in CD4+ T cells. At doses of 0.1 to 3.0 mg/kg, clonal expansion of both CD4+ and CD8+ blood T cells was observed from baseline to week 6. Which antigens the clonally expanded peripheral T cells were specific for was not determined.

The germline V gene (reference sequence) gives CDR1 as SGHKS and CDR2 as YYEKEE. V gives up 9 bases and J gives up 1 base, and the segment between their germline ends measures 16 bases. The CDR3 measures 14 amino acids from cysteine to phenylalanine. Only the CDR3 region is kept as DNA, spanning 42 bases read in frame from base 1. Genomic DNA was extracted from sorted cells for sequencing of the TCRbeta CDR3 region. TCRbeta CDR3 regions were sequenced using the immunoSEQ Assay. TCRdb provides this immuneACCESS table in a form limited to in-frame rearrangements. Some clones are lacking; in checked studies, under half of them reflect an unresolved V gene, and why the rest are absent is not known. A total of some 100,000 clones appear in this sample, 80% to 90% of them only once. 0.65% to 0.95% of the sample goes to the ten largest clones. A word on this clone: Its antigen has not been determined. Qualities for individual bases were not recorded, and no much larger clone is one base off.

The sample was CD4+ or CD8+ T cells sorted from blood, taken in a trial of the OX40 agonist ivuxolimab. This receptor was taken from an adult with an advanced solid tumor such as melanoma, head and neck, liver or kidney cancer. The sequence links TRBV5-5 to TRBJ1-1; a tentative D match to TRBD1 spans 6 bases. CDR3 region: CATTTLGGNTEAFF. The DNA is TGTGCCACCACAACTCTAGGGGGGAACACTGAAGCTTTCTTT.